Listed below are T cell receptor beta chains from one sample, sequenced in a study of blood T cell repertoires in COVID-19. The assay was immunoSEQ multiplex PCR, and TCRdb's table has in-frame clones only and misses some. The data show roughly 59,000 clones, approximately 78% seen once. The sample was peripheral blood. These receptors all come from a man older than 75 with acute or convalescent COVID-19. Both conserved end residues are part of each CDR3. A D gene is named only where the DNA matches it firmly. Clone sizes are given selectively: once, few, many, or a class where the clone is expanded.

j_call,v_call,clone_size,d_call,cdr3_aa,cdr3_nt
TRBJ1-1,TRBV7-2,NA,TRBD1,CASSSRTGGFTEAFF,TGTGCCAGCAGCTCCCGGACAGGGGGCTTCACTGAAGCTTTCTTT
TRBJ1-2,TRBV12-3/TRBV12-4,NA,NA,CASSSTVRLF,TGTGCCAGCAGCTCGACTGTGAGGCTCTTC
TRBJ1-5,TRBV6-5,NA,NA,CASKPRQTSNQPQHF,TGTGCCAGCAAGCCCCGACAGACTAGCAATCAGCCCCAGCATTTT
TRBJ2-4,TRBV24-1,NA,TRBD2,CATSDNSGRAGANIQYF,TGTGCCACCAGCGACAATAGCGGGAGGGCCGGGGCAAACATTCAGTACTTC
TRBJ2-5,TRBV5-4,NA,NA,CASSLRRAQETQYF,TGTGCCAGCAGTCTCAGGAGGGCCCAAGAGACCCAGTACTTC
TRBJ2-1,TRBV19,few,NA,CASSVGGPGQFF,TGTGCCAGTAGTGTCGGGGGGCCGGGGCAGTTCTTC
TRBJ2-6,TRBV28,NA,NA,CASMYSGANVLTF,TGTGCCAGCATGTACTCTGGGGCCAACGTCCTGACTTTC
TRBJ1-5,TRBV7-9,NA,NA,CASSGALPNQPQHF,TGTGCCAGCAGCGGGGCACTACCTAATCAGCCCCAGCATTTT
TRBJ2-7,TRBV13,NA,TRBD2,CASSPSGSSYEQYF,TGTGCCAGCAGCCCTAGCGGGAGCTCCTACGAGCAGTACTTC
TRBJ2-1,TRBV3-1/TRBV3-2,NA,TRBD1,CASSQEDRGRYNEQFF,TGTGCCAGCAGCCAAGAGGACAGGGGGCGATACAATGAGCAGTTCTTC
TRBJ2-3,TRBV6-5,once,TRBD1,CASSPGDRRADTQYF,TGTGCCAGCAGTCCCGGGGACAGGCGGGCAGATACGCAGTATTTT
TRBJ2-5,TRBV12-5,NA,NA,CASGLVGKTQYF,TGTGCTAGTGGTTTGGTCGGGAAGACCCAGTACTTC
TRBJ1-6,TRBV6-1,NA,TRBD1,CASSEQDRGNSPLHF,TGTGCCAGCAGTGAACAGGACAGGGGTAATTCACCCCTCCACTTT
TRBJ1-2,TRBV2,few,TRBD1,CASSEQDRGYGYTF,TGTGCCAGCAGCGAGCAGGACAGGGGCTATGGCTACACCTTC
TRBJ1-1,TRBV19,NA,TRBD1,CASSTYFSQGDSTEAFF,TGTGCCAGTAGTACCTATTTCTCACAGGGGGATAGCACTGAAGCTTTCTTT
TRBJ1-1,TRBV4-1,few,NA,CASSQSPNTEAFF,TGCGCCAGCAGCCAATCTCCGAACACTGAAGCTTTCTTT
TRBJ1-4,TRBV30,NA,NA,CAWSVTWAEKLFF,TGTGCCTGGAGTGTAACCTGGGCCGAAAAACTGTTTTTT
TRBJ1-6,TRBV6-5,NA,NA,CASRTGDTSSPLHF,TGTGCCAGCAGGACGGGGGATACCTCCTCACCCCTCCACTTT
TRBJ1-6,TRBV28,few,NA,CASSTAGSYNSPLHF,TGTGCCAGCAGCACGGCGGGATCCTATAATTCACCCCTCCACTTT
TRBJ1-1,TRBV29-1,few,TRBD1,CSVTTGTEAFF,TGCAGCGTCACGACAGGGACTGAAGCTTTCTTT
TRBJ2-1,TRBV5-4,once,NA,CASSLGGDQYNEQFF,TGTGCCAGCAGCTTGGGCGGGGATCAGTACAATGAGCAGTTCTTC
TRBJ2-7,TRBV7-9,NA,TRBD1,CASSLVAGGVYEQYF,TGTGCCAGCAGCTTAGTGGCAGGGGGCGTGTACGAGCAGTACTTC
TRBJ1-2,TRBV6-1,once,NA,CASSEAPTGGYTF,TGTGCCAGCAGTGAAGCCCCCACGGGGGGCTACACCTTC
TRBJ2-3,TRBV29-1,few,NA,CSVEGAPRGGTDTQYF,TGCAGCGTTGAAGGGGCCCCCAGGGGGGGCACAGATACGCAGTATTTT
TRBJ2-5,TRBV6-5,once,TRBD2,CASSYAGEETQYF,TGTGCCAGCAGTTACGCGGGAGAAGAGACCCAGTACTTC
TRBJ1-5,TRBV30,few,NA,CAWRMGGGNQPQHF,TGTGCCTGGAGGATGGGAGGGGGCAATCAGCCCCAGCATTTT
TRBJ1-2,TRBV3-1/TRBV3-2,NA,NA,CASSQTGVLVRGYTF,TGTGCCAGCAGCCAGACAGGTGTCTTAGTCCGGGGCTACACCTTC
TRBJ1-2,TRBV3-1/TRBV3-2,NA,NA,CASSPRHAGWGYTF,TGTGCCAGCAGCCCCCGACATGCGGGTTGGGGCTACACCTTC
TRBJ1-2,TRBV20-1,NA,TRBD1,CSANDRGHGYTF,TGCAGTGCTAATGACAGGGGGCATGGCTACACCTTC
TRBJ1-1,TRBV6-5,NA,NA,CASEAPVNTEAFF,TGTGCCAGCGAGGCTCCGGTGAACACTGAAGCTTTCTTT
TRBJ2-7,TRBV29-1,NA,NA,CSAGRGYEQYF,TGCAGCGCGGGCCGGGGCTACGAGCAGTACTTC
TRBJ2-2,TRBV30,NA,NA,CAWSDPGEVLTGELFF,TGTGCCTGGAGTGACCCGGGTGAGGTTCTCACCGGGGAGCTGTTTTTT
TRBJ1-5,TRBV18,NA,NA,CASSPVPYNQPQHF,TGTGCCAGCTCACCAGTCCCTTACAATCAGCCCCAGCATTTT
TRBJ1-6,TRBV14,many,NA,CASSTGPGSPLHF,TGTGCCAGCTCAACAGGGCCCGGTTCACCCCTCCACTTT
TRBJ2-5,TRBV29-1,few,NA,CSVKTSETQYF,TGCAGCGTCAAAACATCGGAGACCCAGTACTTC
TRBJ1-1,TRBV29-1,NA,TRBD1,CSAGGQMNTEAFF,TGCAGCGCTGGGGGACAGATGAACACTGAAGCTTTCTTT